The 26 T cell receptor beta chains below come from one sample, sequenced in a study of PD-1 blockade in classical Hodgkin lymphoma. Data came from immunoSEQ multiplex PCR; TCRdb stores just in-frame clones and leaves some out. Found here are over 25,000 clones, about 90% of them singletons; the top ten hold more than 6.5%. All patients experienced relapse after autologous stem cell transplantation, and brentuximab vedotin exposure was variable. Thawed PBMCs were the source of CD8+ T cells, obtained through magnetic negative selection. This sample comprised CD8+ T cells from blood, obtained at baseline. The source of these receptors is a human donor with classical Hodgkin lymphoma.

V is TRBV5-6 and J is TRBJ2-7, with TRBD1 matching over 9 bases. This CDR3 has 14 residues. V was clipped by 4 bases and J by 2 bases; unmatched bases: 4. The germline CDR1 and CDR2 sequences are SGHDT and YYEEEE. The CDR3 protein is CASSPGTGTYEQYF. The DNA for the CDR3 is TGTGCCAGCAGCCCCGGGACAGGGACCTACGAGCAGTACTTC. The whole variable domain, remainder taken from reference TRBV5-6 and TRBJ2-7, is DAGVTQSPTHLIKTRGQQVTLRCSPKSGHDTVSWYQQALGQGPQFIFQYYEEEERQRGNFPDRFSGHQFPNYSSELNVNALLLGDSALYLCASSPGTGTYEQYFGPGTRLTVT.

The rearrangement joins TRBV5-6 to TRBJ2-2, with D possibly matching TRBD2 (6 bases). Germline assignment: CDR1 SGHDT and CDR2 YYEEEE. The CDR3 covers 16 residues. Deletions cut 4 bases from V and 3 bases from J, with 16 bases between. The CDR3 loop reads CASSPPGGVYTGELFF. CDR3 in DNA: TGTGCCAGCAGCCCCCCGGGCGGGGTGTACACCGGGGAGCTGTTTTTT. The variable domain in full, completed from reference TRBV5-6 and TRBJ2-2, reads DAGVTQSPTHLIKTRGQQVTLRCSPKSGHDTVSWYQQALGQGPQFIFQYYEEEERQRGNFPDRFSGHQFPNYSSELNVNALLLGDSALYLCASSPPGGVYTGELFFGEGSRLTVL.

The V gene is TRBV27, the J gene TRBJ2-5, with TRBD1 identical over 9 bases. Germline V CDR1 and CDR2: MNHEY, SMNVEV (reference sequence). The CDR3 spans 14 residues. After removal of 1 base from V and 4 bases from J, the junction contained 1 base not matched to a gene. CDR3: CASSLYRGRETQYF. The DNA of the CDR3 is TGTGCCAGCAGTTTATACAGGGGGCGAGAGACCCAGTACTTC.

The chain has TRBV5-8 and TRBJ2-5; 7 bases are a match to TRBD2. The CDR3 extends over 15 amino acids. Trimming cost V 1 base and J 1 base; bases outside gene matches: 4. CDR1 and CDR2 from the germline V gene are SGHTS and YDEGEE. The DNA for the CDR3 is TGTGCCAGCAGCTTGACAGGCGGGAGCCAAGAGACCCAGTACTTC. This gives the protein CASSLTGGSQETQYF.

The chain carries TRBV7-9 and TRBJ2-1, with 7 bases matching TRBD2. J lost 4 bases, V lost 4 bases, and 4 bases had no gene match. Per the germline V gene, CDR1 is SEHNR and CDR2 is FQNEAQ (reference sequence). This CDR3 is built from 14 residues. CDR3 bases: TGTGCCAGCAGCTCGGGGACTACTTACAATGAGCAGTTCTTC. Its translation is CASSSGTTYNEQFF. The entire variable domain, with the rest obtained from reference TRBV7-9 and TRBJ2-1, is as follows: DTGVSQNPRHKITKRGQNVTFRCDPISEHNRLYWYRQTLGQGPEFLTYFQNEAQLEKSRLLSDRFSAERPKGSFSTLEIQRTEQGDSAMYLCASSSGTTYNEQFFGPGTRLTVL.

V gene TRBV9 combines with J gene TRBJ2-7, with D possibly matching TRBD2 (6 bases). In germline, CDR1 is SGDLS, CDR2 YYNGEE. V lost 0 bases and J 0 bases, leaving 13 bases between the germline ends. The CDR3 sequence is 16 residues long. CDR3 residues: CASSVEPSALSYEQYF. DNA of the CDR3: TGTGCCAGCAGCGTAGAACCTAGCGCCCTCTCCTACGAGCAGTACTTC. Looking up the rest from reference TRBV9 and TRBJ2-7 gives the full variable domain: DSGVTQTPKHLITATGQRVTLRCSPRSGDLSVYWYQQSLDQGLQFLIQYYNGEERAKGNILERFSAQQFPDLHSELNLSSLELGDSALYFCASSVEPSALSYEQYFGPGTRLTVT.

Comments on this clone: Mismatch with germline at one junction end may stem from a read error. The chain combines TRBV10-3 with TRBJ1-1, with TRBD1 as a possible D gene (5 bases). Germline V gene lookup returns CDR1 ENHRY and CDR2 SYGVKD. The CDR3 is 14 amino acids. CDR3 region: CATSGRDGNTEAFF. As DNA, the CDR3 is TGTGCCACCAGTGGGAGGGACGGGAACACTGAAGCTTTCTTT.

This chain uses TRBV28 with TRBJ1-5; tentative D call: TRBD1 (6 bases). The V end lost 3 bases, the J end lost 2 bases, and 14 bases lay between the germline ends. CDR1 MDHEN and CDR2 SYDVKM come from the germline V gene. The CDR3 sequence is 16 residues long. DNA for the CDR3: TGTGCCAGCAGTTTGGGACACAGGTGGGGCAATCAGCCCCAGCATTTT. It yields the protein CASSLGHRWGNQPQHF.

This clone was counted once. This chain connects TRBV12-5 to TRBJ1-1, with a weak D call TRBD1 (5 bases). V dropped 5 bases and J dropped 1 base, with 11 bases sitting between them. The CDR3 totals 14 residues. CDR1 and CDR2 from the germline V gene are LGHNT and FRNRAP. The CDR3 is CASGRGRKNTEAFF. In DNA, the CDR3 is TGTGCTAGTGGTAGGGGACGGAAGAACACTGAAGCTTTCTTT.

V and J are TRBV11-2 and TRBJ2-7; 7 bases line up with TRBD2. V lost 5 bases to trimming and J lost 6 bases; unmatched junction nucleotides: 7. The CDR3 contains 13 residues. CDR1 is SGHAT and CDR2 is FQNNGV in the germline V gene. The CDR3 region is CASSQSGIREQYF. The CDR3 region has the DNA TGTGCCAGCAGCCAAAGCGGGATTCGCGAGCAGTACTTC.

The chain has TRBV10-3 and TRBJ1-2; 7 bases match TRBD1. CDR3 size: 16 residues. CDR1 and CDR2 (germline): ENHRY, SYGVKD. V lost 2 bases, J lost 5 bases, and 11 bases stayed unmatched. This CDR3 is CAISETARGTLYGYTF. CDR3 coding DNA: TGTGCCATCAGTGAGACCGCCAGGGGGACACTTTATGGCTACACCTTC.

The count of this clone is one. V and J are TRBV19 and TRBJ2-1; D is undetermined. The CDR3 contains 14 residues. The germline CDR1 and CDR2 sequences are LNHDA and SQIVND (reference sequence). V gave up 3 bases and J gave up 2 bases, with 8 bases separating them. CDR3 in DNA: TGTGCCAGTAGTATGAGTTCTCCCTACAATGAGCAGTTCTTC. This translates into CASSMSSPYNEQFF.

Concerning this clone itself: The junction differs from germline at one of its ends, possibly a read error. The V call is TRBV5-1, the J call TRBJ2-1; D is uncertain. Germline V gene sequence: CDR1 SGHRS, CDR2 YFSETQ. The CDR3 loop spans 18 amino acids. CDR3 region: CASSPSLLSDEAYDEQFF. DNA for the CDR3: TGCGCCAGCAGCCCTTCGTTGCTTTCGGACGAGGCCTACGATGAGCAGTTCTTC.

This rearrangement joins TRBV5-4 to TRBJ1-1; D may be TRBD1 (6 bases). Germline loops: CDR1 SGHNT, CDR2 YYREEE (reference sequence). The CDR3 is made up of 16 amino acids. The V end was cut by 2 bases, the J end by 0 bases, with 14 bases between. CDR3 sequence (DNA): TGTGCCAGCAGCTTAGGGAAGGACAGATTGAACACTGAAGCTTTCTTT. This encodes CASSLGKDRLNTEAFF.

In nucleotides, the CDR3 is TGTGCCAGCAGCCACCAAGTCGACAGGGTGAGGGACAATGAGCAGTTCTTC. As protein: CASSHQVDRVRDNEQFF. The V call is TRBV7-9, the J call TRBJ2-1; 7 bases align to TRBD1. The CDR3 runs 17 residues. CDR1 and CDR2 from the germline V gene are SEHNR and FQNEAQ (reference sequence). With 5 bases clipped from V and 5 bases from J, the junction kept 15 bases outside the gene matches.

This clone was recorded only once. V and J are TRBV15 and TRBJ2-3; no firm D call. Trimming took off 3 bases at V and 3 bases at J, with 10 bases between the two ends. The CDR3 consists of 14 residues. CDR1 and CDR2 (germline): LNHNV, YYDKDF (reference sequence). CDR3 loop: CATSSMVSTDTQYF. The CDR3 region has the DNA TGTGCCACCAGCAGTATGGTATCAACAGATACGCAGTATTTT.

Only a few counts were recorded for this clone. This chain links TRBV7-9 with TRBJ2-1; 10 positions agree with TRBD2. This CDR3 is built from 14 residues. V shed 6 bases, J shed 9 bases, and the junction held 8 bases outside the gene matches. Germline-derived CDR1 and CDR2 are SEHNR and FQNEAQ (reference sequence). Written as DNA, the CDR3 is TGTGCCAGCAGTCCCCCGGGACTAGCGTCTGAGCAGTTCTTC. Protein: CASSPPGLASEQFF.

This sequence joins TRBV29-1 and TRBJ2-7; D is perhaps TRBD1 or TRBD2 (5 bases each). The CDR3 contains 14 residues. Germline CDR1 is SQVTM and CDR2 is ANQGSEA. Trimming left V 3 bases short and J 2 bases short, with 14 bases between. In DNA form, the CDR3 reads TGCAGCGTTGACGGGGTCTTGGGGGCCTACGAGCAGTACTTC. Its translation is CSVDGVLGAYEQYF.

The chain is built from TRBV2 and TRBJ1-2; perhaps TRBD1 as D (5 bases). V lost 1 base and J lost 2, with 8 bases in between. The length of the CDR3 is 14 residues. Germline V gene sequence: CDR1 SNHLY, CDR2 FYNNEI. The CDR3 nucleotides are TGTGCCAGCAGTGAAGGGGGCGCCAACTATGGCTACACCTTC. Translating it yields CASSEGGANYGYTF.

This chain connects TRBV6-1 to TRBJ2-1; D is possibly TRBD1 or TRBD2 (5 bases each). The germline V and J ends were trimmed by 0 bases and 15 bases, with 12 bases remaining between them. This CDR3 contains 12 residues. Germline loops: CDR1 MNHNS, CDR2 SASEGT. CDR3 in amino acids: CASSEAPQGPFF. Here the CDR3 DNA reads TGTGCCAGCAGTGAAGCCCCCCAGGGACCGTTCTTC.

The chain joins TRBV30 to TRBJ2-5, with 9 positions matching TRBD2. The CDR3 sequence is 16 residues long. CDR1 and CDR2 from the germline V gene are GTSNPN and SVGIG (reference sequence). The V and J ends lost 0 bases and 5 bases, in that order; junction bases with no gene match: 10. The CDR3 sequence is CAWSVGSAGGWETQYF. DNA for the CDR3: TGTGCCTGGAGTGTAGGGTCAGCGGGAGGTTGGGAGACCCAGTACTTC.

The rearrangement links TRBV27 to TRBJ1-3; D not resolved. Germline V gene data show CDR1 as MNHEY and CDR2 as SMNVEV (reference sequence). The CDR3 is 13 amino acids. Trimming pared 5 bases from V and 2 bases from J, leaving 7 bases between. The CDR3 sequence: CASSPGTGNTIYF. Here the CDR3 DNA reads TGTGCCAGCAGTCCAGGAACTGGAAACACCATATATTTT.

V usage is TRBV27 and J usage is TRBJ1-2; D may be TRBD1 (5 bases). The CDR3 consists of 15 residues. Germline V CDR1 and CDR2: MNHEY, SMNVEV (reference sequence). V was trimmed by 6 bases and J by 0 bases, leaving 14 bases between them. Written as DNA, the CDR3 is TGTGCCAGCAGGAAAGGACGGGGGGCTAACTATGGCTACACCTTC. This codes for CASRKGRGANYGYTF.

This clone was observed a single time. The chain joins TRBV5-6 to TRBJ2-5; D not certain. This CDR3 has 12 residues. CDR1 SGHDT and CDR2 YYEEEE come from the germline V gene. V lost 4 bases, J lost 3 bases, and 7 bases lay in between. The CDR3 nucleotides read TGTGCCAGCAGCCCGGGCAAAGAGACCCAGTACTTC. This translates into CASSPGKETQYF.

The chain joins TRBV9 to TRBJ2-5; tentative D call: TRBD2 (6 bases). Germline V lookup: CDR1 SGDLS, CDR2 YYNGEE. The CDR3 is made up of 15 amino acids. With 3 bases removed from V and 5 bases from J, the gap between germline ends came to 17 bases. CDR3 sequence reads: CASSAPRGGRETQYF. The CDR3, as DNA: TGTGCCAGCAGCGCCCCCCGGGGAGGCAGGGAGACCCAGTACTTC.

The CDR3 bases are TGTGCCAGTAGTATAGAAGGGAGAGGTGGCTACACCTTC. Its protein is CASSIEGRGGYTF. The chain recombines TRBV19 with TRBJ1-2, with D unclear. V lost 0 bases and J lost 7, with 9 bases in between. This CDR3 is 13 amino acids long. Germline V lookup: CDR1 LNHDA, CDR2 SQIVND (reference sequence).